This T cell receptor (beta chain) was found in a study of a mutant IDH1 vaccine in newly diagnosed glioma. The time point denotes: baseline, week 1 (first vaccination visit). Treatment specified: pre-vaccination baseline after standard-of-care therapy. The astrocytomas were IDH1-mutant, ATRX-negative, and WHO grade 3 or 4. TCRdb's table, derived via immunoSEQ multiplex PCR, lists solely in-frame clones and lacks some. The table shows tens of thousands of clones, with roughly 92% occurring only once. Deletions cut 2 bases from V and 7 bases from J, with 12 bases between. The germline V gene encodes CDR1 SNHLY and CDR2 FYNNEI. This CDR3 spans 14 amino acids.

This TCR derives from a man aged 18-30 years with glioma. This specimen was PBMCs, taken from a glioma patient treated with radiotherapy, temozolomide or both. The rearrangement uses TRBV2 and TRBJ1-3, with a tentative D call TRBD1 (5 bases). The CDR3 coding sequence is TGTGCCAGCAGTGAAAGAAGAGGGGAGAACACCATATATTTT. Protein: CASSERRGENTIYF.